The clone carrying this TCR beta chain occurred a few times. What it recognizes is unknown. These data originate in a study of T-cell reconstitution after alpha-beta-depleted transplantation in children. Unique molecular identifiers were incorporated during preparation of the TCRbeta library. A single record per CDR3 protein comes from TCRdb applying MiXCR to the PCR reads. Of some 200,000 distinct CDR3 sequences listed, roughly 7.1% are singletons. Germline-derived CDR1 and CDR2 are MNHEY and SVGAGI. Trimming took 0 bases from V and 5 from J, leaving 11 bases between them. The CDR3 covers 14 residues. Findings and limits, study-wide: Expanded graft clones numbering several hundred reportedly gave rise to alpha-beta T cells about two months after transplant. By one year post-transplant, T-cell counts and diversity largely arose from T cells that were newly produced. Certain patients had high TCRbeta diversity at day 60, and it came from recipient T cells and thymic progenitors that survived.

This chain connects TRBV6-5 to TRBJ2-7; D is possibly TRBD1 or TRBD2 (5 bases each). The sequencing here drew on PBMCs, taken before TCRalphabeta/CD19-depleted stem cell transplant. This clonotype originated in a boy between 2 and 10 years old with acute lymphoblastic leukemia, due to receive a stem cell transplant. The CDR3 region has the DNA TGTGCCAGCAGTTACTCCGAGAGGGACCACGAGCAGTACTTC. It encodes CASSYSERDHEQYF.